Only one count was recorded for the clone carrying this T cell receptor beta chain. Tumor samples were taken before definitive surgery or chemotherapy. Germline CDR1 SGDLS, CDR2 YYNGEE. Trimming removed 0 bases at V and 6 bases at J, with 4 bases between. This CDR3 is 13 amino acids long. The sample comes from a study of high-grade serous ovarian cancer treatment subgroups. Whole-study context: On average, just over 14,000 reads and about 6,800 unique TCR beta rearrangements were obtained per sample.

TCRdb's copy holds only in-frame clones and misses some; the assay was immunoSEQ multiplex PCR. The data show 2,500 to 3,000 clones, just under 75% seen once. The J gene is TRBJ1-6, the V gene TRBV9; D uncertain. The receptor was derived from a human donor with high-grade serous ovarian cancer. What was sequenced was tumor tissue. This chain's CDR3 is CASSVGGNSPLHF. CDR3 DNA: TGTGCCAGCAGCGTAGGGGGTAATTCACCCCTCCACTTT. Supplemented by reference TRBV9 and TRBJ1-6, the full variable domain reads DSGVTQTPKHLITATGQRVTLRCSPRSGDLSVYWYQQSLDQGLQFLIQYYNGEERAKGNILERFSAQQFPDLHSELNLSSLELGDSALYFCASSVGGNSPLHFGNGTRLTVT.